These 8 T cell receptor beta chains share one sample of origin, sequenced in a study of Ad26.COV2.S vaccination and SARS-CoV-2 variants (dated by TCRdb to the early 2020s). Libraries came from the immunoSEQ multiplex PCR assay. In its TCRdb copy, this immuneACCESS table keeps in-frame sequences only and misses some clones. Where compared with another copy, unresolved V genes explain less than half of these, and the others have no known cause. The sample records around 250,000 clones, about 89% of which are singletons. The leading ten clones occupy roughly 3.5% of the sample. The sample's treatment or condition label, in plain terms: 15 to 20 received Ad26.COV2.S at low or high dose, single or two shots; 5 received placebo; per-sample allocation not given. For vaccine and placebo recipients, repertoires were sequenced using samples collected on day 63 after the first injection. The sample consisted of peripheral blood, taken in a trial of Ad26.COV2.S vaccine versus placebo. The receptors were gathered from a person aged 18-60 years who received the Ad26.COV2.S COVID-19 vaccine or a placebo.

This sequence joins TRBV7-9 and TRBJ1-1, with a possible D match to TRBD1 (6 bases). In germline, CDR1 is SEHNR, CDR2 FQNEAQ (reference sequence). V was pared by 5 bases and J by 4 bases, with 20 bases between. The CDR3 contains 16 residues. The CDR3 protein is CASSLAGWQGPTEAFF. The CDR3 DNA follows: TGTGCCAGCAGCCTCGCGGGCTGGCAGGGGCCCACTGAAGCTTTCTTT.

The chain employs TRBV27 and TRBJ2-3; D is undetermined. The CDR3 extends over 11 amino acids. Trimming left V 7 bases short and J 8 bases short, with 10 bases between. Per germline, CDR1 MNHEY and CDR2 SMNVEV (reference sequence). The CDR3 loop is CASTVAGTQYF. The CDR3 DNA sequence: TGTGCCAGCACCGTCGCTGGTACGCAGTATTTT.

In this sample, this clone turned up once. Here the CDR3 reads CASSFDTGGSSYNSPLHF. The CDR3 DNA follows: TGTGCCAGCAGCTTTGATACAGGGGGGAGCTCCTATAATTCACCCCTCCACTTT. The chain uses TRBV7-2 and TRBJ1-6, with TRBD1 matching over 8 bases. Per germline, CDR1 SGHTA and CDR2 FQGNSA. The CDR3 is 18 residues long. Trimming removed 3 bases from V and 0 bases from J; junction bases left unmatched: 7.

This clone was picked up a small number of times. CDR3 coding DNA: TGTGCCAGCAGCTTACGGGGACAAGCATTCTACGGCTACACCTTC. Protein sequence: CASSLRGQAFYGYTF. The J gene is TRBJ1-2, the V gene TRBV7-9; a possible D gene is TRBD1 (6 bases). Germline V lookup: CDR1 SEHNR, CDR2 FQNEAQ (reference sequence). The length of the CDR3 is 15 residues. Between the trimmed V and J ends, which lost 2 bases and 8 bases, there was a span of 18 bases.

This clone was seen once. This chain uses TRBV7-8 with TRBJ1-4; D gene uncertain. Germline V gene lookup returns CDR1 SGHVS and CDR2 FQNEAQ. V gave up 8 bases and J gave up 6 bases, with 16 bases separating them. The CDR3 is 14 amino acids. CDR3 coding DNA: TGTGCCAGCCGGCGAGATGTCGGTGATGAAAAACTGTTTTTT. This gives the protein CASRRDVGDEKLFF. Looking up the rest from reference TRBV7-8 and TRBJ1-4 gives the full variable domain: GAGVSQSPRYKVAKRGQDVALRCDPISGHVSLFWYQQALGQGPEFLTYFQNEAQLDKSGLPSDRFFAERPEGSVSTLKIQRTQQEDSAVYLCASRRDVGDEKLFFGSGTQLSVL.

The genes are TRBV11-2 and TRBJ1-2; the match to TRBD1 covers 7 bases. Per germline, CDR1 SGHAT and CDR2 FQNNGV. The CDR3 extends over 15 amino acids. V lost 2 bases, J lost 6 bases, and 9 bases stayed unmatched. This chain's CDR3 is CASSLRGGDWNGYTF. CDR3 in DNA: TGTGCCAGCAGCTTACGAGGGGGCGACTGGAATGGCTACACCTTC. The entire variable domain, with the rest obtained from reference TRBV11-2 and TRBJ1-2, is as follows: EAGVAQSPRYKIIEKRQSVAFWCNPISGHATLYWYQQILGQGPKLLIQFQNNGVVDDSQLPKDRFSAERLKGVDSTLKIQPAKLEDSAVYLCASSLRGGDWNGYTFGSGTRLTVV.

J is TRBJ1-2 and V is TRBV12-3 or TRBV12-4; perhaps TRBD1 as D (6 bases). With 5 bases removed from V and 8 bases from J, the gap between germline ends came to 15 bases. The CDR3 runs 13 residues. The CDR3: CASSPWAGVGYTF. CDR3 DNA sequence: TGTGCCAGCAGTCCCTGGGCAGGGGTCGGCTACACCTTC.

CDR3 region: CASSLGGSLRGASEQYF. The CDR3 DNA reads as TGTGCCAGCAGCTTAGGAGGTTCTTTGCGGGGGGCTTCCGAGCAGTACTTC. V usage is TRBV7-2 and J usage is TRBJ2-7, with 8 bases fitting TRBD2. CDR1 is SGHTA, CDR2 FQGNSA, per germline. V shed 1 base, J shed 6 bases, and the junction held 14 bases outside the gene matches. CDR3 length: 17 residues. The variable domain in full, with the rest retrieved from reference TRBV7-2 and TRBJ2-7, is GAGVSQSPSNKVTEKGKDVELRCDPISGHTALYWYRQSLGQGLEFLIYFQGNSAPDKSGLPSDRFSAERTGGSVSTLTIQRTQQEDSAVYLCASSLGGSLRGASEQYFGPGTRLTVT.